These T cell receptor beta chains were read from a single sample in a study of human T cells and chemical hapten exposure. MiXCR, applied by TCRdb to the RACE reads, yields one record per CDR3 protein. The sample carries roughly 100,000 distinct CDR3 sequences, just under 9% recorded once. The material sequenced was whole blood. These receptors were obtained from a female donor in good health. Some clones in this sample may be carry-over from other donors' samples. Both conserved end residues are part of each CDR3. Each record gives: clone size, J gene, V gene, D gene, CDR3 protein, CDR3 DNA. The D gene is left open where the match is weak. Size is stated for part of the rows, as once, few or many counts, or as a class when the clone is expanded.

>.|TRBJ2-1|TRBV3-1|TRBD2
CASSRKIGASGNNEQFF
TGTGCCAGCAGCCGAAAAATCGGGGCTAGCGGGAATAATGAGCAGTTCTTC
>.|TRBJ2-7|TRBV29-1|.
CSVGAGTGIYEQYF
TGCAGCGTCGGTGCCGGTACCGGGATTTACGAGCAGTACTTC
>many|TRBJ2-6|TRBV19|.
CASSSLGAGANVLTF
TGTGCCAGTAGTTCCTTGGGGGCTGGGGCCAACGTCCTGACTTTC
>many|TRBJ2-7|TRBV20-1|TRBD2
CSARTGTSASYEQYF
TGCAGTGCACGGACCGGGACTAGCGCATCCTACGAGCAGTACTTC
>few|TRBJ2-3|TRBV10-3|.
CAISGGAERADTQYF
TGTGCCATCAGCGGAGGGGCGGAGAGGGCAGATACGCAGTATTTT
>many|TRBJ2-1|TRBV20-1|.
CSARAGGASSYNEQFF
TGCAGTGCTAGAGCTGGCGGGGCAAGCTCCTACAATGAGCAGTTCTTC
>many|TRBJ2-1|TRBV6-6|.
CAITGAPYNEQFF
TGTGCAATCACGGGGGCGCCTTACAATGAGCAGTTCTTC
>.|TRBJ2-7|TRBV7-9|TRBD2
CASSSQRESLYEQYF
TGTGCCAGCAGCTCACAGCGGGAGAGTCTGTACGAGCAGTACTTC
>.|TRBJ2-3|TRBV28|TRBD1
CASSSGTGAGTDTQYF
TGTGCCAGCAGTTCCGGGACAGGGGCCGGCACAGATACGCAGTATTTT
>many|TRBJ2-1|TRBV10-3|.
CAISESGRYNEQFF
TGTGCCATCAGTGAGTCGGGGCGGTACAATGAGCAGTTCTTC
>.|TRBJ2-3|TRBV4-1|.
CASSQDPERVTDTQYF
TGCGCCAGCAGCCAAGATCCGGAAAGGGTCACAGATACGCAGTATTTT
>many|TRBJ2-7|TRBV20-1|TRBD2
CSASLQREAEVQYF
TGCAGTGCTAGTTTGCAGCGGGAGGCCGAGGTGCAGTACTTC
>many|TRBJ2-3|TRBV7-9|.
CASSSPRDTQYF
TGTGCCAGCAGCTCCCCCCGCGATACGCAGTATTTT
>many|TRBJ2-2|TRBV6-2/TRBV6-3|.
CASSSTVTGELFF
TGTGCCAGCAGTTCTACAGTCACCGGGGAGCTGTTTTTT
>few|TRBJ1-4|TRBV28|.
CASSFRELSEKLFF
TGTGCCAGCAGTTTTCGGGAGTTGAGTGAAAAACTGTTTTTT
>.|TRBJ1-4|TRBV4-2|.
CASSQVAGRGEKLFF
TGTGCCAGCAGCCAAGTTGCAGGGCGCGGTGAAAAACTGTTTTTT
>few|TRBJ1-1|TRBV6-5|.
CASSSAYTSEAFF
TGTGCCAGCAGTTCGGCCTACACCTCTGAAGCTTTCTTT
>many|TRBJ1-1|TRBV12-3/TRBV12-4|.
CASSFRETEAFF
TGTGCCAGCAGTTTTCGGGAAACTGAAGCTTTCTTT
>many|TRBJ2-3|TRBV20-1|TRBD2
CSAPAGGGRSDTQYF
TGCAGTGCGCCCGCGGGGGGCGGGAGATCAGATACGCAGTATTTT
>few|TRBJ2-3|TRBV6-2/TRBV6-3|.
CASTSGGTDTQYF
TGTGCCAGCACTTCAGGGGGCACAGATACGCAGTATTTT
>.|TRBJ1-5|TRBV5-4|.
CASSRKGSNQPQHF
TGTGCCAGCAGCCGTAAAGGTAGCAATCAGCCCCAGCATTTT
>.|TRBJ1-6|TRBV20-1|.
CSARDQGTGGPLHF
TGCAGTGCTAGAGATCAAGGGACCGGAGGACCCCTCCACTTT
>many|TRBJ1-5|TRBV7-9|.
CASSLMSNQPQHF
TGTGCCAGCAGCTTAATGAGCAATCAGCCCCAGCATTTT
>few|TRBJ2-1|TRBV28|.
CASSLFWESKGEQFF
TGTGCCAGCAGTTTATTCTGGGAATCTAAGGGTGAGCAGTTCTTC
>.|TRBJ2-7|TRBV20-1|TRBD2
CSARPGTSLYEQYF
TGCAGTGCTAGACCCGGGACTAGTCTCTACGAGCAGTACTTC
>many|TRBJ2-1|TRBV5-4|TRBD1
CASSMGQGAANEQFF
TGTGCCAGCAGCATGGGACAGGGGGCGGCCAATGAGCAGTTCTTC
>many|TRBJ2-3|TRBV25-1|.
CASTAADTQYF
TGTGCCAGCACGGCCGCAGATACGCAGTATTTT
>.|TRBJ2-7|TRBV14|.
CASSQRRGYYEQYF
TGTGCCAGCAGCCAGAGGAGGGGGTACTACGAGCAGTACTTC
>many|TRBJ1-5|TRBV6-2/TRBV6-3|.
CASSYSGGNQPQHF
TGTGCCAGCAGTTATTCTGGGGGCAATCAGCCCCAGCATTTT
>many|TRBJ1-1|TRBV6-4|.
CASSASAGGTEAFF
TGTGCCAGCAGTGCTTCGGCTGGTGGGACTGAAGCTTTCTTT
>few|TRBJ2-1|TRBV12-3/TRBV12-4|TRBD2
CASSTTSGVDNEQFF
TGTGCCAGCAGCACTACTAGCGGGGTAGACAATGAGCAGTTCTTC
>few|TRBJ1-5|TRBV7-2|.
CASSLGNNQPQHF
TGTGCCAGCAGCTTAGGGAACAATCAGCCCCAGCATTTT
>few|TRBJ2-7|TRBV28|TRBD2
CASSLVGLAVYEQYF
TGTGCCAGCAGTTTGGTAGGACTAGCGGTTTACGAGCAGTACTTC
>many|TRBJ1-1|TRBV29-1|.
CSVTGRLNTEAFF
TGCAGCGTCACCGGACGGTTGAACACTGAAGCTTTCTTT
>.|TRBJ1-2|TRBV12-3/TRBV12-4|.
CASSPKPQGQNYGYTF
TGTGCCAGCAGTCCTAAGCCCCAAGGACAAAACTATGGCTACACCTTC
>.|TRBJ2-3|TRBV11-1|TRBD2
CASSLGGTSGSDDTQYF
TGTGCCAGCAGCTTAGGAGGGACTAGCGGGAGTGATGATACGCAGTATTTT
>few|TRBJ2-3|TRBV12-3/TRBV12-4|.
CASTLAGARDTQYF
TGTGCCAGCACCCTCGCGGGGGCACGCGATACGCAGTATTTT
>.|TRBJ2-7|TRBV10-3|.
CAISLQNYEQYF
TGTGCCATCAGCCTCCAAAATTACGAGCAGTACTTC
>.|TRBJ1-2|TRBV3-1|TRBD1
CASSQVGQGYYGYTF
TGTGCCAGCAGCCAAGTGGGACAGGGATACTATGGCTACACCTTC
>few|TRBJ1-1|TRBV6-6|.
CASSYSIGGSNTEAFF
TGTGCCAGCAGTTACTCGATAGGGGGGTCGAACACTGAAGCTTTCTTT